This T cell receptor (beta chain) is drawn from a study of blood T cells in healthy people across ages. Findings of the study overall: Among long-lived donors, naive CD4+ cells were more numerous and diversity higher than in aged donors. Measured against age, TCR beta diversity per million T cells decreased in a roughly linear manner. Lack of knowledge of donor CMV status possibly confounded expanded clonotype changes.

This clonotype was counted a single time. Its target is unknown. The germline V and J ends were trimmed by 0 bases and 3 bases, with 11 bases remaining between them. The CDR3 length is 15 residues. Germline V lookup: CDR1 SGDLS, CDR2 YYNGEE. The second PCR ran roughly 6 to 12 cycles with a sample-barcoded 5' primer and J-beta primers. Samples each returned at least 3 million CDR3-containing paired-end reads. TCRdb re-called the 5' RACE reads with MiXCR, one entry per CDR3 protein. The sample includes 550,000 to 750,000 distinct CDR3 sequences, around 20% of them seen just once. The chain has TRBV9 and TRBJ2-3; weak D call: TRBD2 (6 bases). Sequenced material: blood. The sequence derives from a man between 65 and 80 years old in good health. The CDR3 region has the DNA TGTGCCAGCAGCGTAGTTGAGGGAGGTACAGATACGCAGTATTTT. Amino acid sequence: CASSVVEGGTDTQYF.